This TCR beta chain was observed in a study of immune cell composition in non-small cell lung cancer. Normal lung was sampled as far from the tumour as possible, at least 3 cm. The CDR3 contains 15 residues. Germline values: CDR1 SGHNT, CDR2 YYREEE (reference sequence). V dropped 2 bases and J dropped 1 base, with 12 bases sitting between them. Profiling relied on immunoSEQ multiplex PCR, and the TCRdb table lists in-frame clones only, not all of them. The sample shows some 9,000 clones, 67% of them seen only once. The chain carries TRBV5-4 and TRBJ1-1; D call uncertain. The source is a human donor with non-small cell lung cancer. The sample consisted of non-adjacent lung tissue. The CDR3 protein is CASSFSLGRNTEAFF. CDR3 nucleotides: TGTGCCAGCAGCTTTTCACTAGGACGGAACACTGAAGCTTTCTTT.